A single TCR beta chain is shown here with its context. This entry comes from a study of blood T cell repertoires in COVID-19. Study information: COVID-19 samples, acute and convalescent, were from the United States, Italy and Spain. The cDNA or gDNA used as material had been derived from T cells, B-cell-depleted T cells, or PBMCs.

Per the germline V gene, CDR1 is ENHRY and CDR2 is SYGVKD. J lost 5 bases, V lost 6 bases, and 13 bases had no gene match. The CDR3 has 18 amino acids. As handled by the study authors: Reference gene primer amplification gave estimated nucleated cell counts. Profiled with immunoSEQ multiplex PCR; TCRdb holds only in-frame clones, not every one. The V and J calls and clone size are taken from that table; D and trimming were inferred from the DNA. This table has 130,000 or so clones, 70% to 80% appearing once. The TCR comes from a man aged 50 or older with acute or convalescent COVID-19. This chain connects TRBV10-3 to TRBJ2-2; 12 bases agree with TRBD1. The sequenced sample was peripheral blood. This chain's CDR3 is CAIRPGQGASDGTGELFF. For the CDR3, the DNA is TGTGCCATCAGGCCGGGACAGGGGGCTAGCGACGGGACCGGGGAGCTGTTTTTT.